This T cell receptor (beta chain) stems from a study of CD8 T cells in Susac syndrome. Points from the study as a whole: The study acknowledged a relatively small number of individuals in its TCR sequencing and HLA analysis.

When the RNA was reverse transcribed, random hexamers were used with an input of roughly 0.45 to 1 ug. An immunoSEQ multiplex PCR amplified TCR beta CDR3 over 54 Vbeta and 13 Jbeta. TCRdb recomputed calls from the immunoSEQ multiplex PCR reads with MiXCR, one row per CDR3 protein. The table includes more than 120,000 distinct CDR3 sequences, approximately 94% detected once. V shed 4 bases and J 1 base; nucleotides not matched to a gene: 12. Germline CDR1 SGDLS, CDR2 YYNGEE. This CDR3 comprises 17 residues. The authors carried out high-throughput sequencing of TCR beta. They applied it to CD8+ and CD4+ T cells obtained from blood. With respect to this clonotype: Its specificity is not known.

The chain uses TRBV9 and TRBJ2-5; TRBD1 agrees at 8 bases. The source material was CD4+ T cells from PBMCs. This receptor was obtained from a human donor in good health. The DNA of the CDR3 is TGTGCCAGCAGCCACAGGAGGGGACAGGTTTCCCAAGAGACCCAGTACTTC. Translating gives CASSHRRGQVSQETQYF.